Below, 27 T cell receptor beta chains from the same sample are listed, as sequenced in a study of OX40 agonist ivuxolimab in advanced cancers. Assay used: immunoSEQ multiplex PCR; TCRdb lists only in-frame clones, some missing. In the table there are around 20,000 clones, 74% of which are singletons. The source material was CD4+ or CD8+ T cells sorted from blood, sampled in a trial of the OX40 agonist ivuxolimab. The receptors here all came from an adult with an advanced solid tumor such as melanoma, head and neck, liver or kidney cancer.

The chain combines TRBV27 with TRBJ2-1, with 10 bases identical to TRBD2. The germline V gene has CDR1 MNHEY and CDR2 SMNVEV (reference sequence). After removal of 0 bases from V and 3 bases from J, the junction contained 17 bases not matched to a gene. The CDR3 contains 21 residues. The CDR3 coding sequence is TGTGCCAGCAGTTTATCTAGCGTTTGGCTAGCGGGGGCCTTGGTCTACAATGAGCAGTTCTTC. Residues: CASSLSSVWLAGALVYNEQFF.

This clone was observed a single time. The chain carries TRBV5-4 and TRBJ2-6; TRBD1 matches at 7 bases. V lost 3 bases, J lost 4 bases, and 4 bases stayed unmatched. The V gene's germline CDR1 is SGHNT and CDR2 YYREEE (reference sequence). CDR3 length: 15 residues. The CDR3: CASSSQGFGANVLTF. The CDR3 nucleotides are TGTGCCAGCAGCTCACAGGGGTTCGGGGCCAACGTCCTGACTTTC.

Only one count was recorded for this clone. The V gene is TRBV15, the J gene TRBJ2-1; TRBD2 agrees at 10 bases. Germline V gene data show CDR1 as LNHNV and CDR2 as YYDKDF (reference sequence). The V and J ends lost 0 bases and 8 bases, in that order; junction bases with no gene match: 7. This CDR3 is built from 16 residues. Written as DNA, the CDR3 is TGTGCCACCAGCAGAGATCGAGCGGGAGGGTCTCATGAGCAGTTCTTC. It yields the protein CATSRDRAGGSHEQFF. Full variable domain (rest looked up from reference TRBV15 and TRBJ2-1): DAMVIQNPRYQVTQFGKPVTLSCSQTLNHNVMYWYQQKSSQAPKLLFHYYDKDFNNEADTPDNFQSRRPNTSFCFLDIRSPGLGDTAMYLCATSRDRAGGSHEQFFGPGTRLTVL.

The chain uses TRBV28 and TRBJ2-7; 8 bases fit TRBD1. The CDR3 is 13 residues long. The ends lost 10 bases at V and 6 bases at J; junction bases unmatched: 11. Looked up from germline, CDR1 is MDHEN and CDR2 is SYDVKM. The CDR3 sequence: CANREDRESEQYF. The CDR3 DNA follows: TGTGCCAACAGGGAGGACAGGGAATCCGAGCAGTACTTC.

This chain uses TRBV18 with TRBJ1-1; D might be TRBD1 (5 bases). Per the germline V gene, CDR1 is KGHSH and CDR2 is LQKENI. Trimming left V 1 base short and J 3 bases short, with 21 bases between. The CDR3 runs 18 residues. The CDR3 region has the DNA TGTGCCAGCTCACCACAGGGGCTGGGTCGTCGGTCGGACACTGAAGCTTTCTTT. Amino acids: CASSPQGLGRRSDTEAFF.

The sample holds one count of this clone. This chain's CDR3 is CASSSGLAGGPSFF. The CDR3 coding sequence is TGTGCCAGCAGCTCGGGACTAGCGGGAGGGCCATCGTTCTTC. The V gene is TRBV11-2, the J gene TRBJ2-1; 16 bases are a match to TRBD2. Germline V gene data show CDR1 as SGHAT and CDR2 as FQNNGV. CDR3 size: 14 residues. The V gene end was trimmed by 4 bases and the J gene end by 15 bases; junction bases not matched to a gene: 6.

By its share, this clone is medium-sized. The CDR3 sequence is CASSLGGGAYEQYF. CDR3 nucleotides: TGTGCCAGCAGCTTAGGGGGAGGGGCCTACGAGCAGTACTTC. This chain joins TRBV7-9 and TRBJ2-7, with 7 bases aligning to TRBD2. CDR3 length equals 14 residues. Germline CDR1 is SEHNR and CDR2 is FQNEAQ (reference sequence). Trimming at V came to 1 base and at J to 2 bases, leaving 2 bases not matched to a gene.

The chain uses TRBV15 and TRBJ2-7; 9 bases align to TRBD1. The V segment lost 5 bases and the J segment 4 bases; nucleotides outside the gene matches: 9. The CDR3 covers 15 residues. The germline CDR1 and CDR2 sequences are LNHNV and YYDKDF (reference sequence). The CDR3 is CATSRNRDRAYEQYF. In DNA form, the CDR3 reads TGTGCCACCAGCCGAAACCGGGACAGGGCGTACGAGCAGTACTTC.

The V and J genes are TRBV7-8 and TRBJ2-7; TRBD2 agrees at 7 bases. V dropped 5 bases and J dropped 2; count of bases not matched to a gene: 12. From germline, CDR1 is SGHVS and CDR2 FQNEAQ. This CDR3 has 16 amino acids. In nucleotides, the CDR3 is TGTGCCAGCAGCCCCAGATTAGCGGGCGCCACCTACGAGCAGTACTTC. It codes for CASSPRLAGATYEQYF.

The CDR3 DNA reads as TGTGCCAGCTCTCAGGGGAGGGACGAGCAGTACTTC. It translates to CASSQGRDEQYF. The chain recombines TRBV28 with TRBJ2-7; D might be TRBD2 (7 bases). Germline CDR1 is MDHEN and CDR2 is SYDVKM. This CDR3 is 12 amino acids long. Trimming took 8 bases from V and 5 from J, leaving 13 bases between them.

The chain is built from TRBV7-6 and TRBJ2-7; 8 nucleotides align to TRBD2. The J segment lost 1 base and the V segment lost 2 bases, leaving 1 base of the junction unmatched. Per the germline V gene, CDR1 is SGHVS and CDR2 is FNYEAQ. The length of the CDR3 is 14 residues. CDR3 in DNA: TGTGCCAGCAGCTTATCGGGAGGGTCCTACGAGCAGTACTTC. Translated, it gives CASSLSGGSYEQYF.

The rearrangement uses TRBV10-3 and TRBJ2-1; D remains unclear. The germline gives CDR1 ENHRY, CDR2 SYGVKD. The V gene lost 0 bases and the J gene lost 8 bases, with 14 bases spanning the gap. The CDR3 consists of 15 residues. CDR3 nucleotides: TGTGCCATCAGTGAGTCGATTATAGTAGGAGATGAGCAGTTCTTC. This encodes CAISESIIVGDEQFF.

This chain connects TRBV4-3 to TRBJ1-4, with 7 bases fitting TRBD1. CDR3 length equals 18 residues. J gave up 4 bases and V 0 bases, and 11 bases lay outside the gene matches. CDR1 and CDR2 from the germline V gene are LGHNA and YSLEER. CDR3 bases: TGCGCCAGCAGCCAAGATCGCCAGGACAGGAGGCTTAATGAAAAACTGTTTTTT. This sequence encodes CASSQDRQDRRLNEKLFF.

The CDR3 sequence is CASSLSLGVGQPQHF. The DNA for the CDR3 is TGTGCCAGCAGTTTATCATTGGGGGTTGGGCAGCCCCAGCATTTT. V gene TRBV27 combines with J gene TRBJ1-5, with D maybe TRBD1 (5 bases). CDR3 length equals 15 residues. Germline CDR1 MNHEY, CDR2 SMNVEV (reference sequence). The V end lost 0 bases, the J end lost 7 bases, and 13 bases lay between the germline ends.

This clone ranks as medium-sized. Here the CDR3 DNA reads TGCGCCAGTGGAGGAGGGATCCTCGAAGCTTTCTTT. It codes for CASGGGILEAFF. The chain combines TRBV10-2 with TRBJ1-1; D not resolved. Germline V gene sequence: CDR1 WSHSY, CDR2 SAAADI. Deletions cut 9 bases from V and 8 bases from J, with 16 bases between. The CDR3 covers 12 residues.

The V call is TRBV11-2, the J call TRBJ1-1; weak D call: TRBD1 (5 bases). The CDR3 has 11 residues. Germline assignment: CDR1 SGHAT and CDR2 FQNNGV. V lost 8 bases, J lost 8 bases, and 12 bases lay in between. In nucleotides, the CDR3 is TGTGCCAGCGACTGGGGGGAGGAAGCTTTCTTT. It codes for CASDWGEEAFF.

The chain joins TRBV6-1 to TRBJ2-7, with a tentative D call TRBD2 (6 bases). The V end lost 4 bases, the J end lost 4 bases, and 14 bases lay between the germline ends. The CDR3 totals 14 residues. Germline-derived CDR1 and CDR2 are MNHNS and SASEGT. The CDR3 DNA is TGTGCCAGCAGTGGGTGGAGGGCTGGGTACGAGCAGTACTTC. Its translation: CASSGWRAGYEQYF.

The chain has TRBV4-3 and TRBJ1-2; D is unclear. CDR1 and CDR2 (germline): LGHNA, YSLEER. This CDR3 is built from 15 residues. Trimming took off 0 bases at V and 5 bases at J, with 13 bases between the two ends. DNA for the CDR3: TGCGCCAGCAGCCAAGAGCGGACGGATCGATATGGCTACACCTTC. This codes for CASSQERTDRYGYTF.

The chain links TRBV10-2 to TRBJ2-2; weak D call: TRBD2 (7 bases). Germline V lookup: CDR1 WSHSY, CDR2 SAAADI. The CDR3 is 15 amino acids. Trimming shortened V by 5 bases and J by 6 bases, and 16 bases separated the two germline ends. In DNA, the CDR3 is TGCGCCAGCAGTATCTTAGGGGGAGGGGCCGGGGAGCTGTTTTTT. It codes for CASSILGGGAGELFF.

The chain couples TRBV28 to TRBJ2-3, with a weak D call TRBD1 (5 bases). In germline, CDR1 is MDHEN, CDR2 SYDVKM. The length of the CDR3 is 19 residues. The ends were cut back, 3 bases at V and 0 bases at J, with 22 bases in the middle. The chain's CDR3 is CASSFIQGFSPTSTDTQYF. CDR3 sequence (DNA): TGTGCCAGCAGTTTCATTCAGGGATTTTCTCCTACTAGCACAGATACGCAGTATTTT.

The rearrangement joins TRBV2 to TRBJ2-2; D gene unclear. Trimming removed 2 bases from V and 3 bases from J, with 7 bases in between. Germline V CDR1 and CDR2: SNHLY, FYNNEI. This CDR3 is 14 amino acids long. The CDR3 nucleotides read TGTGCCAGCAGTGAAAGGGTTTACACCGGGGAGCTGTTTTTT. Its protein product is CASSERVYTGELFF.

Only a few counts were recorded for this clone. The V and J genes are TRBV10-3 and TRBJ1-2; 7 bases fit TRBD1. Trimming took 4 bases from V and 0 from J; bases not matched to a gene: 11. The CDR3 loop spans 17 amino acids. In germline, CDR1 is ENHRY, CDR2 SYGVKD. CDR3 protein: CAISGRQGAIANYGYTF. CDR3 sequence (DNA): TGTGCCATCAGTGGCCGACAGGGCGCGATTGCTAACTATGGCTACACCTTC.

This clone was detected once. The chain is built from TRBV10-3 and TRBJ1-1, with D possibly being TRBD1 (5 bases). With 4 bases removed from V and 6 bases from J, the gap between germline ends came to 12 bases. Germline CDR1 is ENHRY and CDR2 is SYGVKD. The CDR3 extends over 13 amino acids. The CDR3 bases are TGTGCCATCAGTGTACGGGGCCCCGCTGAAGCTTTCTTT. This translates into CAISVRGPAEAFF.

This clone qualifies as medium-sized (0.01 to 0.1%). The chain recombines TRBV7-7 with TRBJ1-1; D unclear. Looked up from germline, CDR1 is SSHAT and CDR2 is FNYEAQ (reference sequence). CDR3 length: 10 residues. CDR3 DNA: TGTGCTCCCCGGAGCTCTGAAGCTTTCTTT. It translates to CAPRSSEAFF.

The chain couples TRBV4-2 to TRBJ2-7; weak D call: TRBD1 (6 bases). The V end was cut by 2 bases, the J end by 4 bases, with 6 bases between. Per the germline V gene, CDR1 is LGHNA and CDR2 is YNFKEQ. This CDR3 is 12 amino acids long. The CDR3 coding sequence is TGTGCCAGCAGCCAAACAGGGTACGAGCAGTACTTC. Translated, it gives CASSQTGYEQYF.

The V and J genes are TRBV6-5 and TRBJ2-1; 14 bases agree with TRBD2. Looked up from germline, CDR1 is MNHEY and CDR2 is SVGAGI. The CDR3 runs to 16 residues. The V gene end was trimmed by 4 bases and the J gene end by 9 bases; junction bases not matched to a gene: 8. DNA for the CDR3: TGTGCCAGCAGTTCTACGGGACTAGCGGGAGTTGGTGAGCAGTTCTTC. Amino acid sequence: CASSSTGLAGVGEQFF.

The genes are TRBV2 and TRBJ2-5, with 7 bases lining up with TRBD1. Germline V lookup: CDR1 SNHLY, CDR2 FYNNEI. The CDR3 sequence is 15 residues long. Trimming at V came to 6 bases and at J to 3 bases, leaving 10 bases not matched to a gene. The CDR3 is CASSPGVGGKETQYF. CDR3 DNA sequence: TGTGCCAGCAGCCCAGGCGTAGGGGGCAAAGAGACCCAGTACTTC.